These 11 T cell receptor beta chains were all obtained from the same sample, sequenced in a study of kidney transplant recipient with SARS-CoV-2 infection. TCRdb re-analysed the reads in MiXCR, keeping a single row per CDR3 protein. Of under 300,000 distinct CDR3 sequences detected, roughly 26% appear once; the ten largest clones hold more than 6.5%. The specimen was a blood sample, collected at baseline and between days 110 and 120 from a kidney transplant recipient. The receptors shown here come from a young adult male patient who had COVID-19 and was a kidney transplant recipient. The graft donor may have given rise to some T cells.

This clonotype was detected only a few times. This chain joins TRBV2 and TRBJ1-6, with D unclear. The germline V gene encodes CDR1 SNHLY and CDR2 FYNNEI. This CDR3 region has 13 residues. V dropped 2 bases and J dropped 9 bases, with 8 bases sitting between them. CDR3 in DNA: TGTGCCAGCAGTGAACCAGGCTTTTCACCCCTCCACTTT. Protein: CASSEPGFSPLHF.

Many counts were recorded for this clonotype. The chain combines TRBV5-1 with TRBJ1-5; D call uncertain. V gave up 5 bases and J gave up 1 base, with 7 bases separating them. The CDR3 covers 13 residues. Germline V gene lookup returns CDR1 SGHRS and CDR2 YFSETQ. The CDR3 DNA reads TGCGCCAGCAGGTCAGAGAGCAATCAGCCCCAGCATTTT. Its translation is CASRSESNQPQHF.

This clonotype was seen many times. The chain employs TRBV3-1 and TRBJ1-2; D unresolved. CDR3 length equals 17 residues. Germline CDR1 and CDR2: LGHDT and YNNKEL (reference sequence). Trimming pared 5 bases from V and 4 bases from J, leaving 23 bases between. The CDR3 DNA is TGTGCCAGCAGCGCTCAGGCCACCCTTCGAAAGACCTATGGCTACACCTTC. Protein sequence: CASSAQATLRKTYGYTF.

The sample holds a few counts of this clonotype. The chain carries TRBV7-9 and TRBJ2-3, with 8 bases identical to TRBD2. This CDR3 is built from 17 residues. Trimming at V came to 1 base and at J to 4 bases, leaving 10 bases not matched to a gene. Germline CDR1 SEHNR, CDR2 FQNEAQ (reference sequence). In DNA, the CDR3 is TGTGCCAGCAGCTTAGGTACCCCTGGCGGGGGGTCAGATACGCAGTATTTT. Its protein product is CASSLGTPGGGSDTQYF.

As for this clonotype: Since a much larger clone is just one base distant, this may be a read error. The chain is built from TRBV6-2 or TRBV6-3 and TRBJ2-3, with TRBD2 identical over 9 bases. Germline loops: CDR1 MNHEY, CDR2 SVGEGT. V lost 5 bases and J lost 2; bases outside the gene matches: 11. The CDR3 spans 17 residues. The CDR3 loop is CASSRRVAGEYTDTQYF. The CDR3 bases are TGTGCCAGCAGTCGCCGGGTAGCGGGAGAGTACACAGATACGCAGTATTTT.

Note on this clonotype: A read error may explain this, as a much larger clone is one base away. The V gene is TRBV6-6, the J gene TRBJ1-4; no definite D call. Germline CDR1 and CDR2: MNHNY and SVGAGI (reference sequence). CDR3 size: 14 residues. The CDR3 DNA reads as TGTGCCAGCAGTTACCCAGCCGCGGGTGAAAGACTGTTTTTT. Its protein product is CASSYPAAGERLFF.

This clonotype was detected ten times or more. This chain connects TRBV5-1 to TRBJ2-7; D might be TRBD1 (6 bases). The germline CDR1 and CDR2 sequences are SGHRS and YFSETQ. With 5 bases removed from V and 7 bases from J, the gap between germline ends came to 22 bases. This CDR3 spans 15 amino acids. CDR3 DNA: TGCGCCAGCAGGGAGGACGGGACACACCCGGGGGAGCAGTACTTC. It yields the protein CASREDGTHPGEQYF.

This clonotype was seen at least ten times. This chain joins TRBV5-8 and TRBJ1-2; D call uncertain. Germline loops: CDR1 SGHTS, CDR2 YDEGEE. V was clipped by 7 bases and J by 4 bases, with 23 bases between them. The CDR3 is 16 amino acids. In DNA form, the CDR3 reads TGTGCCAGCCATTCGCATCATCCACGAAAGACCTATGGCTACACCTTC. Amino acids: CASHSHHPRKTYGYTF.

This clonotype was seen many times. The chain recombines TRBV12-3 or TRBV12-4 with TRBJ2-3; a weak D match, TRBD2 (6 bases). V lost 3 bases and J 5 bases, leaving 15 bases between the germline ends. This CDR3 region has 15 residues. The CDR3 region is CASSFSGVRGDTQYF. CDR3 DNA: TGTGCCAGCAGTTTTAGCGGAGTCAGAGGAGATACGCAGTATTTT.

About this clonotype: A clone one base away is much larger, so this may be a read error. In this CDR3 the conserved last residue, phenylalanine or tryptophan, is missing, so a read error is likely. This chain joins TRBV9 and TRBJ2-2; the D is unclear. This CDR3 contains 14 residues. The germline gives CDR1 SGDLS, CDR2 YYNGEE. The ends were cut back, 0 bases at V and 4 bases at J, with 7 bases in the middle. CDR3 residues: CASSVAASTGELFS. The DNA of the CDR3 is TGTGCCAGCAGCGTAGCTGCTAGCACCGGGGAGCTGTTTTCT.

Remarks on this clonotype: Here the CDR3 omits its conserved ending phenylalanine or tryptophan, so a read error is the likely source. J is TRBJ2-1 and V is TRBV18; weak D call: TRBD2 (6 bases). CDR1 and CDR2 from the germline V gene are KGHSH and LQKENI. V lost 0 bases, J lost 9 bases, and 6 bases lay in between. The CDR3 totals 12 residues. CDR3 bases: TGTGCCAGCTCACCACCGGGGGGTGAGCAGTTCCTC. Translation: CASSPPGGEQFL.